This T cell receptor beta chain is from a study of T cells after posttransplantation cyclophosphamide. The J segment lost 1 base and the V segment lost 2 bases, leaving 4 bases of the junction unmatched. CDR1 MNHNY and CDR2 SVGAGI come from the germline V gene (reference sequence). The CDR3 totals 15 residues. In regard to this clone: As yet, its antigen is unknown.

A marrow graft followed busulfan-fludarabine conditioning, with cyclophosphamide on days +3 and +4. Produced via immunoSEQ multiplex PCR; TCRdb's table is partial and in-frame only. The sample contains fewer than 45,000 clones, roughly 78% of which appear only once. Study-level findings and limits: Later post-transplant blood repertoires were often dominated by donor CD8+ memory clones. TRB overlap between skin or GI tissue T cells and blood was limited. TRB clonality was highly associated with recipient CMV seropositivity and reactivation.

This receptor was obtained from a female patient in her 40s who received an allogeneic stem cell transplant from a related donor, was CMV-positive, and had no GVHD. Some T cells may be transferred from the graft donor. The sample in question was CD4+ T cells sorted from blood, obtained roughly 2,000 days after a stem cell transplant with posttransplant cyclophosphamide. The chain links TRBV6-6 to TRBJ2-5, with 7 bases lining up with TRBD1. CDR3: CASSYLDRAQETQYF. The CDR3 DNA reads as TGTGCCAGCAGTTACCTCGACAGGGCCCAAGAGACCCAGTACTTC.